These T cell receptor beta chains were read from a single sample in a study of Tregs in tolerant kidney transplant recipients. Antigens for these TCRs are unknown. Method: immunoSEQ multiplex PCR; TCRdb's copy keeps in-frame clones and lacks some. There are around 15,000 clones in the sample; about half occur only once, and approximately 3% lies in the top ten. The sample here was CD4+ T cells from blood cultured with allogeneic cells, taken before the transplant. The receptors stem from a human patient who received a combined kidney and bone marrow transplant. CDR3s include the opening cysteine and the closing phenylalanine or tryptophan. Fields, in order: J gene, CDR3 length, V gene, clone size, D gene, CDR3 protein, CDR3 DNA. The D gene is left open where the match is weak. Not every row has a clone size; where given, it reads once, few, many or a size class.

TRBJ2-1	17	TRBV7-2	NA	TRBD2	CASSLEGGRASYNEQFF	TGTGCCAGCAGCTTAGAGGGCGGGAGGGCTTCCTACAATGAGCAGTTCTTC
TRBJ1-2	12	TRBV4-1	NA	NA	CASSHATGLATF	TGCGCCAGCAGCCATGCAACAGGTTTAGCCACCTTC
TRBJ2-7	15	TRBV18	NA	TRBD1	CASSARTGDPYEQYF	TGTGCCAGCTCAGCCCGGACAGGCGATCCCTACGAGCAGTACTTC
TRBJ1-2	14	TRBV5-6	NA	NA	CASSLVGLGAGYTF	TGTGCCAGCAGCTTGGTTGGCCTTGGGGCTGGCTACACCTTC
TRBJ2-2	15	TRBV5-1	NA	NA	CASSSLEAATGELFF	TGCGCCAGCAGCTCCCTGGAGGCTGCCACCGGGGAGCTGTTTTTT
TRBJ1-1	13	TRBV6-4	NA	TRBD1	CASSEGWDSEAFF	TGTGCCAGCAGCGAAGGTTGGGACAGCGAAGCTTTCTTT
TRBJ2-3	16	TRBV7-9	NA	TRBD2	CASSLGREGRIDTQYF	TGTGCCAGCAGCTTAGGGAGGGAGGGGCGAATAGATACGCAGTATTTT
TRBJ1-2	15	TRBV9	medium-sized	NA	CASSGPGGAVGGYTF	TGTGCCAGCAGCGGACCCGGAGGGGCAGTGGGTGGCTACACCTTC
TRBJ2-2	15	TRBV5-4	once	TRBD1	CASMGQGGNTGELFF	TGTGCCAGCATGGGACAGGGAGGGAACACCGGGGAGCTGTTTTTT
TRBJ1-2	17	TRBV9	NA	TRBD1	CASSVERGDRANYGYTF	TGTGCCAGCAGCGTAGAAAGAGGGGACAGAGCTAACTATGGCTACACCTTC
TRBJ1-5	11	TRBV7-2	NA	NA	CASSRRGTQHF	TGTGCCAGCAGCCGACGGGGGACCCAGCATTTT
TRBJ1-5	13	TRBV6-5	few	NA	CASPRTGFQPQHF	TGTGCCAGCCCCCGGACGGGGTTTCAGCCCCAGCATTTT
TRBJ2-7	15	TRBV13	few	TRBD2	CASSNSGRDLDEQYF	TGTGCCAGCAGCAACAGCGGGAGGGACCTGGACGAGCAGTACTTC
TRBJ1-5	16	TRBV7-2	NA	TRBD1	CASKLGTGDSNQPQHF	TGTGCCAGCAAGCTGGGGACAGGAGATAGCAATCAGCCCCAGCATTTT
TRBJ1-2	14	TRBV11-3	NA	NA	CASSLGHGFGGYTF	TGTGCCAGCAGCTTGGGGCATGGTTTTGGCGGCTACACCTTC
TRBJ2-7	17	TRBV7-3	NA	TRBD1	CASSLGRKSDRFDEQYF	TGTGCCAGCAGCTTAGGACGTAAATCGGACAGGTTTGACGAGCAGTACTTC
TRBJ2-7	15	TRBV7-2	NA	TRBD1	CASSLARDSKPFKYF	TGTGCCAGCAGCTTAGCCCGGGACAGCAAACCGTTCAAGTACTTC
TRBJ2-7	19	TRBV5-1	NA	TRBD1	CASSTRQGAWREKFYEQYF	TGCGCCAGCAGCACTAGACAGGGGGCTTGGCGGGAAAAGTTCTACGAGCAGTACTTC
TRBJ2-2	15	TRBV10-3	NA	TRBD1	CAISWDRENTGELFF	TGTGCCATCAGTTGGGACAGGGAGAATACCGGGGAGCTGTTTTTT
TRBJ2-2	14	TRBV5-5	few	NA	CASSQIGFHGELFF	TGTGCCAGCAGCCAGATCGGGTTTCACGGGGAGCTGTTTTTT
TRBJ2-5	16	TRBV4-2	medium-sized	TRBD2	CASSRKAGGAKETQYF	TGTGCCAGCAGCCGAAAAGCGGGGGGGGCAAAAGAGACCCAGTACTTC
TRBJ1-3	17	TRBV5-1	NA	NA	CASTLYITETSGNTIYF	TGCGCCAGCACCCTTTATATTACAGAGACCTCTGGAAACACCATATATTTT
TRBJ1-2	15	TRBV7-8	NA	NA	CASSLISRGWDGYTF	TGTGCCAGCAGCTTAATTTCTCGGGGTTGGGATGGCTACACCTTC
TRBJ2-5	18	TRBV4-3	few	NA	CASSQVVMFAGLQETQYF	TGCGCCAGCAGCCAAGTAGTAATGTTCGCGGGGCTACAAGAGACCCAGTACTTC
TRBJ1-5	15	TRBV2	few	NA	CASSEERGGNQPQHF	TGTGCCAGCAGTGAAGAGAGGGGGGGGAATCAGCCCCAGCATTTT
TRBJ1-3	15	TRBV4-3	NA	NA	CASSQDRGTRGTIYF	TGCGCCAGCAGCCAAGATCGGGGAACAAGAGGCACCATATATTTT
TRBJ2-7	15	TRBV6-1	NA	TRBD2	CASSESSGSFYEQYF	TGTGCCAGCAGTGAGAGTAGCGGGAGTTTTTACGAGCAGTACTTC
TRBJ2-5	14	TRBV10-3	once	TRBD1	CAISPDRGQETQYF	TGTGCCATCAGCCCCGACAGGGGCCAAGAGACCCAGTACTTC
TRBJ2-5	12	TRBV7-9	NA	NA	CASSARGETQYF	TGTGCCAGCAGCGCCAGGGGAGAGACCCAGTACTTC
TRBJ1-5	15	TRBV7-2	NA	NA	CASRLRPGGYQPQHF	TGTGCCAGCAGACTTCGACCCGGGGGGTACCAGCCCCAGCATTTT
TRBJ2-2	15	TRBV6-5	NA	TRBD2	CASSRLAGDTGELFF	TGTGCCAGTAGTCGACTAGCGGGAGACACCGGGGAGCTGTTTTTT
TRBJ2-7	13	TRBV6-4	few	NA	CASSYSFQVEQYF	TGTGCCAGCAGTTACTCGTTTCAGGTCGAGCAGTACTTC
TRBJ1-4	15	TRBV15	NA	TRBD1	CATSRGTGLNEKLFF	TGTGCCACCAGCAGGGGGACAGGCCTAAATGAAAAACTGTTTTTT
TRBJ2-5	16	TRBV5-1	few	NA	CASRGTRTEYQETQYF	TGCGCCAGCAGGGGGACAAGAACCGAGTACCAAGAGACCCAGTACTTC
TRBJ2-7	15	TRBV4-1	NA	TRBD1	CASSQVGQGGHEQYF	TGCGCCAGCAGCCAGGTAGGACAGGGCGGCCACGAGCAGTACTTC
TRBJ2-1	15	TRBV7-9	NA	TRBD2	CASSLVGGAYNEQFF	TGTGCCAGCAGCTTAGTCGGGGGGGCCTACAATGAGCAGTTCTTC
TRBJ2-1	15	TRBV7-3	NA	TRBD2	CASSPPGRVPHEQFF	TGTGCCAGCAGCCCGCCCGGGAGGGTCCCCCATGAGCAGTTCTTC
TRBJ2-4	16	TRBV6-1	few	TRBD1	CASSVGQGSGKNIQYF	TGTGCCAGCAGTGTTGGACAGGGATCTGGCAAAAACATTCAGTACTTC
TRBJ2-7	15	TRBV6-5	NA	NA	CASTRDGTLSYEQYF	TGTGCCAGCACCAGAGACGGGACTCTTTCCTACGAGCAGTACTTC
TRBJ1-2	13	TRBV6-5	NA	TRBD1	CASSERDRMQGPF	TGTGCCAGCAGTGAGAGGGACAGAATGCAGGGCCCCTTC
TRBJ2-7	14	TRBV29-1	NA	NA	CSVHEPGKTYEQYF	TGCAGCGTACACGAACCGGGAAAAACCTACGAGCAGTACTTC